A single sample is the source of the 4 T cell receptor beta chains below, sequenced in a study of T cell repertoires in cytomegalovirus infection. TCRdb reprocessed the reads via MiXCR and lists one record per CDR3 protein. The profile shows roughly 990,000 distinct CDR3 sequences, under 40% of them singletons. Their antigens are not known. Specimen: cultured CD8+ T cells from PBMCs, collected from culture after CMV antigen stimulation. Receptors originate from a human donor in good health (CMV status not recorded). Some clones in this sample may be carry-over from other donors' samples.

V gene TRBV12-3 or TRBV12-4 combines with J gene TRBJ2-1, with 8 positions matching TRBD1. The CDR3 has 17 amino acids. V lost 4 bases to trimming and J lost 5 bases; unmatched junction nucleotides: 13. DNA of the CDR3: TGTGCCAGCAGTTGGACACCGGGACAGGAATCCCACAATGAGCAGTTCTTC. This translates into CASSWTPGQESHNEQFF.

In this sample, this clonotype turned up many times. The V call is TRBV12-3 or TRBV12-4, the J call TRBJ1-1; no firm D call. V shed 3 bases and J shed 7 bases, with 9 bases lying between them. This CDR3 is built from 12 residues. CDR3 region: CASSFTGIEAFF. The CDR3 nucleotides read TGTGCCAGCAGTTTTACGGGGATTGAAGCTTTCTTT.

This clonotype appeared many times. J is TRBJ2-1 and V is TRBV7-6; tentatively, D is TRBD2 (6 bases). V lost 4 bases and J lost 0, with 10 bases in between. The CDR3 consists of 15 residues. Per germline, CDR1 SGHVS and CDR2 FNYEAQ. CDR3 loop: CASSSGGSSYNEQFF. CDR3 nucleotides: TGTGCCAGCAGCTCCGGGGGTAGCTCCTACAATGAGCAGTTCTTC.

V is TRBV2 and J is TRBJ1-2; maybe TRBD1 (6 bases). Trimming left V 6 bases short and J 2 bases short, with 16 bases between. This CDR3 is 15 amino acids long. The V gene's germline CDR1 is SNHLY and CDR2 FYNNEI. The CDR3 DNA follows: TGTGCCAGCAGGCCGCGGTGGGGGCCGAACTATGGCTACACCTTC. Its protein product is CASRPRWGPNYGYTF.